Detailed here is one T cell receptor beta chain. Authors' data handling: Amplified reference gene primers provided the basis for estimating nucleated cell counts. Sequencing was performed with immunoSEQ multiplex PCR; in TCRdb, only in-frame clones are kept and a portion is missing. The V and J calls and clone size come from that table; D and trimming were worked out from the DNA. The top ten clones hold around 6.5% of a sample with around 200,000 clones, around 86% of them seen once. The germline gives CDR1 LGHDT, CDR2 YNNKEL (reference sequence). Trimming at V came to 0 bases and at J to 7 bases, leaving 7 bases not matched to a gene. The CDR3 contains 17 residues. The data are from a study of blood T cell repertoires in COVID-19. The overall study: COVID-19 samples, acute and convalescent, were from the United States, Italy and Spain. PBMCs, B-cell-depleted T cells, or T cells provided the cDNA or gDNA that made up the material.

The rearrangement uses TRBV3-1 (or the pseudogene TRBV3-2) and TRBJ1-5, with 12 bases matching TRBD1. The sequenced sample was peripheral blood. This receptor was taken from a woman older than 75 in a cohort sampled during active or convalescent COVID-19. CDR3 amino acids: CASSQDEGQGALQPQHF. CDR3 bases: TGTGCCAGCAGCCAAGATGAGGGACAGGGGGCGTTGCAGCCCCAGCATTTT.